Below are 6 T cell receptor beta chains sequenced from a single sample in a study of blood T cell repertoires in COVID-19. The data were produced by immunoSEQ multiplex PCR, yet TCRdb's version contains in-frame clones alone and is incomplete. The data show a few hundred thousand clones, with roughly nine tenths seen just once and about 1% held by the top ten. Sequencing input: PBMCs or T cells enriched from blood (not recorded which). The receptors were sampled from a man aged 18-30 years who had recovered from COVID-19.

The chain is built from TRBV11-2 and TRBJ1-6, with D possibly being TRBD1 (5 bases). The V gene's germline CDR1 is SGHAT and CDR2 FQNNGV. This CDR3 spans 14 amino acids. V dropped 5 bases and J dropped 5 bases, with 10 bases sitting between them. In DNA form, the CDR3 reads TGTGCCAGCAGCGCCTCAGGGCATAATTCACCCCTCCACTTT. It codes for CASSASGHNSPLHF.

This rearrangement joins TRBV3-1 (or the pseudogene TRBV3-2) to TRBJ1-2; D perhaps matches TRBD1 (6 bases). The CDR3 has 16 residues. CDR1 is LGHDT and CDR2 is YNNKEL in the germline V gene (reference sequence). Trimming stripped 1 base from V and 8 bases from J, with 20 bases between. The CDR3 DNA follows: TGTGCCAGCAGCCAAGTCTCCAGGGGCGGTATTAACGGCTACACCTTC. Translation: CASSQVSRGGINGYTF.

This chain links TRBV5-5 with TRBJ2-2; 10 nucleotides match TRBD1. This CDR3 region has 17 residues. Per the germline V gene, CDR1 is SGHKS and CDR2 is YYEKEE (reference sequence). V gave up 0 bases and J gave up 7 bases; unmatched junction bases: 9. The CDR3 DNA reads TGTGCCAGCAGCTTGGTGAGACAGGGGGCGCGGATCGGGGAGCTGTTTTTT. This encodes CASSLVRQGARIGELFF.

The gene calls are TRBV2 and TRBJ2-2; a possible D gene is TRBD1 (5 bases). V was clipped by 10 bases and J by 2 bases, with 11 bases between them. This CDR3 contains 13 residues. Germline V gene lookup returns CDR1 SNHLY and CDR2 FYNNEI. The CDR3 reads CATQDRNTGELFF. As DNA, the CDR3 is TGTGCCACCCAAGACAGAAACACCGGGGAGCTGTTTTTT.

The DNA for the CDR3 is TGTGCCAGCAGTTACCGTACAGGGGTTGGTACAGATACGCAGTATTTT. Translated, it gives CASSYRTGVGTDTQYF. This chain joins TRBV6-5 and TRBJ2-3, with TRBD1 matching over 7 bases. This CDR3 region has 16 residues. The ends lost 2 bases at V and 3 bases at J; junction bases unmatched: 8. Germline V lookup: CDR1 MNHEY, CDR2 SVGAGI.

V and J are TRBV6-1 and TRBJ1-2, with D hard to call. The V gene lost 1 base and the J gene lost 2 bases, with 8 bases spanning the gap. The CDR3 is 14 amino acids. The germline V gene encodes CDR1 MNHNS and CDR2 SASEGT. Written as DNA, the CDR3 is TGTGCCAGCAGTGAAGTTCGGGGAAACTATGGCTACACCTTC. This sequence encodes CASSEVRGNYGYTF.